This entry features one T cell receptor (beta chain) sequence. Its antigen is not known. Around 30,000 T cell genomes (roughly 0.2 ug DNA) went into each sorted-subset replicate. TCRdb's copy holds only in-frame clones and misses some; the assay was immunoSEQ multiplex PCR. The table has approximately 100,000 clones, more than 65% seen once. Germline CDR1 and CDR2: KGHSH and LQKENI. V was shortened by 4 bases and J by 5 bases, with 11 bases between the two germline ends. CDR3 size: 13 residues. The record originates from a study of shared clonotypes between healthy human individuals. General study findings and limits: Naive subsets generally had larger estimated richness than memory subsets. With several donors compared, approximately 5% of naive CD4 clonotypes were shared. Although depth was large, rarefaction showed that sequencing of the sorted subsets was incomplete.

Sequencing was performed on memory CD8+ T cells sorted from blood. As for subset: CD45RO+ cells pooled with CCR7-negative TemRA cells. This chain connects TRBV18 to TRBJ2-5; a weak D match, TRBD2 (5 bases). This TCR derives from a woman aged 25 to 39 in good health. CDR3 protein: CASSRAGPETQYF. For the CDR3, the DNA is TGTGCCAGCTCACGTGCGGGTCCGGAGACCCAGTACTTC. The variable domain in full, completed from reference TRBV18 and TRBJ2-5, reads NAGVMQNPRHLVRRRGQEARLRCSPMKGHSHVYWYRQLPEEGLKFMVYLQKENIIDESGMPKERFSAEFPKEGPSILRIQQVVRGDSAAYFCASSRAGPETQYFGPGTRLLVL.